This TCR beta chain was obtained from a study of vaccination effects on CD4 cells after COVID-19 (dated by TCRdb to 2022 to 2024). With respect to the entire study: After vaccination, three convalescent patients were sampled at an early time point (day +14) and at a late time point (day +241, +227 and +161, respectively). Post-vaccine samples across the study were collected a median of 72 days after the second dose, with a range of 14 to 241. In both COVID-19 convalescent patients and infection-naive vaccine recipients, the study compared SARS-CoV-2 spike-specific CD4+ TCR repertoires from before mRNA vaccination with those from after it. A total of more than 8 COVID-19 convalescent patients and a handful of SARS-CoV-2-naive healthy vaccine recipients were included in the full study. Cultures from other donors in the study were sequenced using the Oncomine TCR Beta short-read assay on an Illumina iSeq 100. Results and caveats for the whole study, not just this receptor: Marked clonal contraction was observed in both infection-induced and vaccine-induced clones at late post-vaccination timepoints, consistent with waning T cell responses. Among convalescent patients, the spike-reactive repertoire after vaccination was made up mainly of new vaccine-induced clones that were largely distinct from the clones induced by infection. The study was limited by a small number of convalescent patients, and early post-infection timepoints were lacking.

Libraries were built with the immunoSEQ multiplex PCR assay. DNA from the cultured and isolated CD4+ T cells underwent TCR beta CDR3 sequencing. The authors' analysis ran thus. Non-productive TCR sequences were removed and reads were trimmed to the CDR3 region, keeping CDR3s of at least 7 amino acids. Antigen-specific clonotypes were identified with the MANAFEST web app by comparing expansion in peptide wells against reference cultures. To count as positive, a clone had to show expansion at FDR<0.05 compared with the reference and with all other wells, an odds ratio above 5, and a frequency above 0.1% in two replicate wells. Cross-reactive clonotypes were defined as significantly expanded in SARS-CoV-2 spike wells and in at least one common cold coronavirus spike condition. CDR3 similarity was assessed by Levenshtein distance using the stringdist R package, and unrooted trees were constructed with ape in R 3.6.1. TCRdb's version of the immuneACCESS table is confined to in-frame rearrangements and falls short of the full clone set. An unresolved V gene accounts for under half of the shortfall where checked; the remainder is of unknown origin. V and J calls and clone size are as listed in that table; D and trimming were resolved from the DNA. Within this sample are 14,000 or so clones, with roughly four fifths of them counted one time only. The ten top clones hold around 30% of the sample.

CDR1 is given as SGHAT and CDR2 as FQNNGV, both from the germline V gene. The CDR3 runs 14 residues from the cysteine to the phenylalanine. Just the 42-base CDR3 DNA is kept, in frame starting at base 1. V is reduced by 1 base and J by 4 bases, leaving a spacing of 9 bases between them. In regard to this clone: No cognate antigen has been identified for it. No per-base quality is available; no much larger clone lies one base away.

The ViraFEST assay stimulated PBMC with viral peptide pools and then used TCR sequencing to identify antigen-specific CD4+ T cell clonotypes by expansion. After around 10 days of culture, CD4+ T cells were isolated with the EasySep CD4+ T cell isolation kit. Convalescent patients had PCR-confirmed SARS-CoV-2 infection between March and December 2020, before Alpha, Beta and Delta variants emerged in the United States. Each participant received two doses of an mRNA SARS-CoV-2 vaccine, either BNT162b2 or mRNA-1273. Each well held roughly 2.2 million PBMC cultured in IMDM containing roughly 5% human AB serum, roughly 9.6 IU/ml IL-2 and gentamicin, along with about 9.3 ug/ml peptides. Half of the culture medium was replaced with fresh IL-2-containing medium on days 3 and 7. Unless noted otherwise, every peptide stimulation condition was cultured in triplicate wells. PBMC were separated from whole blood using Ficoll-Paque Plus gradient centrifugation and were then either cryopreserved at -140C or used fresh. The overlapping peptide pools covered the spike proteins of SARS-CoV-2 as well as those of the common cold coronaviruses HCoV-NL63, HCoV-OC43 and HCoV-229E. Genomic DNA was extracted from cultured CD4+ T cells with the QIAamp micro DNA kit.

The sequence joins TRBV11-2 to TRBJ2-3; no D gene call is confident. The receptor was isolated from a human donor who had a prior SARS-CoV-2 infection. The material was CD4+ T cells from PBMCs cultured with HCoV-NL63 spike peptides, obtained after COVID-19 vaccination. The cell subset or site label corresponds to: HCoV-NL63 spike overlapping peptide pool stimulation. The DNA sequence reads TGTGCCAGCAGCTTAGGGCTAAGATCAGATACGCAGTATTTT. This encodes CASSLGLRSDTQYF.